The 31 T cell receptor beta chains listed next were all sequenced from one sample in a study of blood T cell repertoires in COVID-19. The protocol was immunoSEQ multiplex PCR, while the TCRdb copy is restricted to in-frame clones and leaves out a portion. This sample has about 36,000 clones, with less than 95% found just once. The specimen was peripheral blood. These receptors came from a human donor in a cohort sampled during active COVID-19.

The chain links TRBV2 to TRBJ2-5; possibly TRBD1 for D (6 bases). Germline V gene lookup returns CDR1 SNHLY and CDR2 FYNNEI. Trimming pared 4 bases from V and 3 bases from J, leaving 12 bases between. This CDR3 comprises 14 residues. CDR3 amino acids: CASSARDTKETQYF. The DNA for the CDR3 is TGTGCCAGCAGTGCAAGGGACACTAAAGAGACCCAGTACTTC.

The chain is built from TRBV6-6 and TRBJ1-1; possibly TRBD1 for D (5 bases). CDR1 and CDR2 (germline): MNHNY, SVGAGI (reference sequence). This CDR3 has 12 amino acids. V was cut by 10 bases and J by 6 bases, with 15 bases left in between. The CDR3 nucleotides are TGTGCCACATCAGGGTCCGTGCCTGAAGCTTTCTTT. It is translated as CATSGSVPEAFF.

J is TRBJ2-5 and V is TRBV5-5; 15 nucleotides agree with TRBD2. Germline trimming cut 4 bases from V and 4 bases from J; bases unmatched to any gene: 14. Germline CDR1 is SGHKS and CDR2 is YYEKEE (reference sequence). This CDR3 contains 19 residues. CDR3 region: CASSPYGTSGRRLGETQYF. CDR3 DNA: TGTGCCAGCAGCCCTTACGGGACTAGCGGGAGGAGGCTGGGAGAGACCCAGTACTTC. Drawing the rest from reference TRBV5-5 and TRBJ2-5, the complete variable domain is DAGVTQSPTHLIKTRGQQVTLRCSPISGHKSVSWYQQVLGQGPQFIFQYYEKEERGRGNFPDRFSARQFPNYSSELNVNALLLGDSALYLCASSPYGTSGRRLGETQYFGPGTRLLVL.

The CDR3 sequence is CASRPGTSIEQFF. CDR3 nucleotides: TGTGCCAGCAGGCCCGGGACTAGCATTGAGCAGTTCTTC. J is TRBJ2-1 and V is TRBV2; the match to TRBD2 covers 9 bases. Trimming took 6 bases from V and 9 from J; bases not matched to a gene: 6. The CDR3 covers 13 residues. Germline V gene data show CDR1 as SNHLY and CDR2 as FYNNEI.

This chain connects TRBV27 to TRBJ2-1; D might be TRBD1 (5 bases). V dropped 6 bases and J dropped 2 bases, with 11 bases sitting between them. CDR3 length: 14 amino acids. Germline V gene data show CDR1 as MNHEY and CDR2 as SMNVEV (reference sequence). CDR3: CASRARATYNEQFF. The CDR3 coding sequence is TGTGCCAGCAGAGCCAGGGCCACCTACAATGAGCAGTTCTTC.

This clone has a handful of counts. The chain combines TRBV6-2 or TRBV6-3 with TRBJ1-5; maybe TRBD1 (6 bases). Germline CDR1 and CDR2: MNHEY and SVGEGT. The CDR3 is 16 residues long. V was pared by 0 bases and J by 5 bases, with 14 bases between. CDR3 in amino acids: CASSYSISGGHQPQHF. As DNA, the CDR3 is TGTGCCAGCAGTTACTCGATTTCGGGGGGCCATCAGCCCCAGCATTTT.

The V and J genes are TRBV3-1 (or the pseudogene TRBV3-2) and TRBJ2-3; TRBD2 matches at 7 bases. This CDR3 spans 17 amino acids. With 2 bases clipped from V and 1 base from J, the junction kept 9 bases outside the gene matches. Germline V lookup: CDR1 LGHDT, CDR2 YNNKEL (reference sequence). The CDR3 coding sequence is TGTGCCAGCAGCCAATCTTTCCTCCTAGCGGGCACAGATACGCAGTATTTT. It is translated as CASSQSFLLAGTDTQYF.

The chain uses TRBV5-4 and TRBJ2-4; 9 bases align to TRBD1. Unmatched junction bases numbered 4, after V lost 0 bases and J lost 0 bases. Germline-derived CDR1 and CDR2 are SGHNT and YYREEE (reference sequence). This CDR3 contains 17 residues. CDR3 in DNA: TGTGCCAGCAGCTTGGGGGGACAGGGTCGAGCCAAAAACATTCAGTACTTC. The encoded protein is CASSLGGQGRAKNIQYF.

The chain links TRBV25-1 to TRBJ1-5; D might be TRBD1 (5 bases). The germline gives CDR1 MGHDK, CDR2 SYGVNS. CDR3 length: 14 amino acids. V dropped 1 base and J dropped 9 bases, with 13 bases sitting between them. DNA of the CDR3: TGTGCCAGCAGTGAATTTGGGGGGGAGCGGCCCCAGCATTTT. It codes for CASSEFGGERPQHF. Full variable domain (rest looked up from reference TRBV25-1 and TRBJ1-5): EADIYQTPRYLVIGTGKKITLECSQTMGHDKMYWYQQDPGMELHLIHYSYGVNSTEKGDLSSESTVSRIRTEHFPLTLESARPSHTSQYLCASSEFGGERPQHFGDGTRLSIL.

The CDR3 DNA reads as TGTGCCAGCAGCCTACGGGGTAAGGGGGGCACAGATACGCAGTATTTT. Translation gives CASSLRGKGGTDTQYF. The chain employs TRBV7-2 and TRBJ2-3, with D possibly TRBD1 on 6 matching bases. From germline, CDR1 is SGHTA and CDR2 FQGNSA. The V end was cut by 5 bases, the J end by 1 base, with 16 bases between. This CDR3 is 16 amino acids long.

This clone was seen a few times. The rearrangement uses TRBV24-1 and TRBJ2-2; tentatively, D is TRBD1 (6 bases). The CDR3 extends over 17 amino acids. Germline V gene data show CDR1 as KGHDR and CDR2 as SFDVKD. V was cut by 3 bases and J by 6 bases, with 19 bases left in between. CDR3 sequence: CATSDPKQGIKSGELFF. The CDR3 DNA reads as TGTGCCACCAGTGATCCCAAACAGGGAATTAAGTCCGGGGAGCTGTTTTTT.

V is TRBV6-1 and J is TRBJ2-3, with TRBD2 matching over 7 bases. Germline CDR1 MNHNS, CDR2 SASEGT. The CDR3 extends over 14 amino acids. After removal of 1 base from V and 8 bases from J, the junction contained 6 bases not matched to a gene. As DNA, the CDR3 is TGTGCCAGCAGTGAAGGGCCGGGGGGAAGTACGCAGTATTTT. This codes for CASSEGPGGSTQYF.

For this clone: The identical CDR3 is also encoded by other nucleotide sequences in the sample. The chain links TRBV2 to TRBJ1-1; D is possibly TRBD1 (5 bases). The V end was cut by 4 bases, the J end by 1 base, with 10 bases between. There are 14 residues in the CDR3. Germline values: CDR1 SNHLY, CDR2 FYNNEI. The CDR3 is CASSGPGGNTEAFF. The CDR3 region has the DNA TGTGCCAGCAGTGGCCCCGGGGGGAACACTGAAGCTTTCTTT.

This rearrangement joins TRBV6-2 or TRBV6-3 to TRBJ2-3, with TRBD2 as a possible D gene (6 bases). With 6 bases removed from V and 2 bases from J, the gap between germline ends came to 18 bases. The germline gives CDR1 MNHEY, CDR2 SVGEGT. The CDR3 extends over 16 amino acids. The CDR3 bases are TGTGCCAGCAGCCCCCGGGACTTTGACTCCACAGATACGCAGTATTTT. The encoded protein is CASSPRDFDSTDTQYF.

In DNA, the CDR3 is TGTGCCAGCAGTTACTCGATGGGGGCGGCTAGCACAGATACGCAGTATTTT. It codes for CASSYSMGAASTDTQYF. J is TRBJ2-3 and V is TRBV6-2 or TRBV6-3; TRBD1 is a possible D gene (6 bases). Per the germline V gene, CDR1 is MNHEY and CDR2 is SVGEGT. The V end lost 0 bases, the J end lost 0 bases, and 13 bases lay between the germline ends. This CDR3 contains 17 residues.

In its sample, this clone was seen once. The chain couples TRBV6-6 to TRBJ2-7; 10 bases map to TRBD2. The CDR3 runs to 14 residues. The germline V gene has CDR1 MNHNY and CDR2 SVGAGI (reference sequence). With 7 bases clipped from V and 4 bases from J, the junction kept 7 bases outside the gene matches. The CDR3 DNA is TGTGCCAGCAACCCTAGCGGGAGCAGGTACGAGCAGTACTTC. It translates to CASNPSGSRYEQYF.

This sequence joins TRBV2 and TRBJ2-5, with TRBD2 matching over 14 bases. The V gene's germline CDR1 is SNHLY and CDR2 FYNNEI. The CDR3 extends over 15 amino acids. V dropped 6 bases and J dropped 2; count of bases not matched to a gene: 2. The CDR3 loop reads CASRGTSGSQETQYF. The CDR3 region has the DNA TGTGCCAGCAGAGGGACTAGCGGGAGTCAAGAGACCCAGTACTTC.

This clone was observed a handful of times. The J gene is TRBJ2-7, the V gene TRBV18, with D maybe TRBD2 (6 bases). This CDR3 contains 15 residues. The V gene's germline CDR1 is KGHSH and CDR2 LQKENI. The V end was cut by 2 bases, the J end by 2 bases, with 13 bases between. The CDR3 loop is CASSPGTGLPYEQYF. As DNA, the CDR3 is TGTGCCAGCTCACCAGGGACCGGACTACCCTACGAGCAGTACTTC.

This clone has a single count. This chain links TRBV5-6 with TRBJ2-1, with 9 bases identical to TRBD1. Germline CDR1 reads SGHDT; CDR2 reads YYEEEE. The trim removed 4 bases at V and 6 bases at J, leaving 5 bases unmatched. CDR3 size: 14 residues. The CDR3 nucleotides are TGTGCCAGCAGCACTGGGGACAGGGTCAATGAGCAGTTCTTC. It is translated as CASSTGDRVNEQFF. The full variable domain, with the rest looked up from reference TRBV5-6 and TRBJ2-1, is DAGVTQSPTHLIKTRGQQVTLRCSPKSGHDTVSWYQQALGQGPQFIFQYYEEEERQRGNFPDRFSGHQFPNYSSELNVNALLLGDSALYLCASSTGDRVNEQFFGPGTRLTVL.

J is TRBJ2-6 and V is TRBV7-9; 11 bases fit TRBD2. CDR1 and CDR2 from the germline V gene are SEHNR and FQNEAQ (reference sequence). The trim removed 5 bases at V and 13 bases at J, leaving 19 bases unmatched. The CDR3 consists of 18 residues. The chain's CDR3 is CASSPSSSGTSGLPVLTF. The CDR3, as DNA: TGTGCCAGCAGCCCATCCTCTTCCGGGACTAGCGGCCTCCCGGTCCTGACTTTC.

This rearrangement joins TRBV12-3 or TRBV12-4 to TRBJ1-1; D remains ambiguous. There are 13 residues in the CDR3. Deletions cut 6 bases from V and 1 base from J, with 9 bases between. The DNA for the CDR3 is TGTGCCAGCAGGATGACTGGGAACACTGAAGCTTTCTTT. This sequence encodes CASRMTGNTEAFF.

The chain combines TRBV7-2 with TRBJ2-3; TRBD2 matches at 12 bases. Germline lookup yields CDR1 SGHTA and CDR2 FQGNSA. The CDR3 is made up of 17 amino acids. V shed 5 bases and J 0 bases; nucleotides not matched to a gene: 6. The CDR3 loop reads CASSRTGTSGSTDTQYF. The CDR3 bases are TGTGCCAGCAGCCGTACCGGGACTAGCGGGAGCACAGATACGCAGTATTTT. The variable domain in full, with the rest retrieved from reference TRBV7-2 and TRBJ2-3, is GAGVSQSPSNKVTEKGKDVELRCDPISGHTALYWYRQSLGQGLEFLIYFQGNSAPDKSGLPSDRFSAERTGGSVSTLTIQRTQQEDSAVYLCASSRTGTSGSTDTQYFGPGTRLTVL.

The chain couples TRBV13 to TRBJ2-1, with TRBD2 matching over 12 bases. CDR3 length equals 15 residues. Germline V gene lookup returns CDR1 PRHDT and CDR2 FYEKMQ (reference sequence). V shed 5 bases, J shed 5 bases, and the junction held 4 bases outside the gene matches. The CDR3 is CASSPGLAGNNEQFF. Written as DNA, the CDR3 is TGTGCCAGCAGCCCCGGACTAGCGGGGAACAATGAGCAGTTCTTC.

The chain employs TRBV18 and TRBJ2-5; 7 bases are a match to TRBD1. Germline V gene sequence: CDR1 KGHSH, CDR2 LQKENI. V trimming: 5 bases; J trimming: 2 bases; junction bases outside the gene matches: 2. CDR3 length equals 13 residues. The CDR3 coding sequence is TGTGCCAGCTCAACGGACAGGCAAGAGACCCAGTACTTC. Amino acid sequence: CASSTDRQETQYF.

V and J are TRBV9 and TRBJ2-2, with 7 bases lining up with TRBD1. V was pared by 6 bases and J by 3 bases, with 8 bases of the junction left unmatched. This CDR3 contains 15 residues. Germline V gives CDR1 SGDLS, CDR2 YYNGEE. Here the CDR3 DNA reads TGTGCCAGCACTGGTGACAGGGTTTACACCGGGGAGCTGTTTTTT. It codes for CASTGDRVYTGELFF. Together with reference TRBV9 and TRBJ2-2, the CDR3 gives the full variable domain: DSGVTQTPKHLITATGQRVTLRCSPRSGDLSVYWYQQSLDQGLQFLIQYYNGEERAKGNILERFSAQQFPDLHSELNLSSLELGDSALYFCASTGDRVYTGELFFGEGSRLTVL.

V and J are TRBV3-1 (or the pseudogene TRBV3-2) and TRBJ2-2; 10 bases fit TRBD2. The trim removed 0 bases at V and 5 bases at J, leaving 6 bases unmatched. Per the germline V gene, CDR1 is LGHDT and CDR2 is YNNKEL (reference sequence). The CDR3 sequence is 17 residues long. CDR3: CASSQEASGRKTGELFF. The CDR3 DNA follows: TGTGCCAGCAGCCAAGAGGCTAGCGGGAGAAAAACCGGGGAGCTGTTTTTT.

The V and J genes are TRBV12-3 or TRBV12-4 and TRBJ1-1; D is uncertain. The CDR3 contains 12 residues. The germline V and J ends were trimmed by 5 bases and 1 base, with 5 bases remaining between them. CDR3 in amino acids: CASSLRNTEAFF. The DNA for the CDR3 is TGTGCCAGCAGTCTCAGGAACACTGAAGCTTTCTTT.

This clone is categorized as medium-sized. The V call is TRBV28, the J call TRBJ2-2, with no clear D. The CDR3 has 16 amino acids. Per the germline V gene, CDR1 is MDHEN and CDR2 is SYDVKM. The V end was cut by 2 bases, the J end by 7 bases, with 17 bases between. The CDR3 nucleotides are TGTGCCAGCAGTTTAGCCAAGCTCCTCGCCGACGGGGAGCTGTTTTTT. This translates into CASSLAKLLADGELFF.

This clone was observed a single time. CDR3 loop: CASSQTRHRNTQYF. The CDR3 DNA reads TGTGCCAGCAGCCAAACTCGACACCGGAATACGCAGTATTTT. The rearrangement links TRBV3-1 (or the pseudogene TRBV3-2) to TRBJ2-3; D remains unclear. The germline CDR1 and CDR2 sequences are LGHDT and YNNKEL (reference sequence). There are 14 residues in the CDR3. V shed 2 bases and J shed 7 bases, with 13 bases lying between them.

This clone appeared once. J is TRBJ2-7 and V is TRBV14, with D maybe TRBD1 (5 bases). Per germline, CDR1 SGHDN and CDR2 FVKESK. The V end was cut by 2 bases, the J end by 4 bases, with 15 bases between. This CDR3 contains 15 residues. The CDR3 bases are TGTGCCAGCAGCCAATTAACAGGAGCAACTTACGAGCAGTACTTC. Translating gives CASSQLTGATYEQYF.

The rearrangement uses TRBV2 and TRBJ2-5; 10 bases are shared with TRBD1. Losses at the gene ends were 6 bases for V and 4 bases for J; bases not matched to a gene: 5. The CDR3 is made up of 14 amino acids. Germline CDR1 is SNHLY and CDR2 is FYNNEI. For the CDR3, the DNA is TGTGCCAGCAGATTAGGGACAGGGGTAGAGACCCAGTACTTC. The encoded protein is CASRLGTGVETQYF.